This TCR beta chain was recovered during a study of shared clonotypes between healthy human individuals. About this clone: The same CDR3 can be traced to other DNA sequences in this sample.

CDR1 and CDR2 from the germline V gene are MDHEN and SYDVKM. This CDR3 comprises 12 residues. Trimming pared 4 bases from V and 5 bases from J, leaving 8 bases between. This was a deep-level run. Here immunoSEQ multiplex PCR was the method, and the copy in TCRdb shows in-frame clones only, minus some. The table has a few hundred thousand clones, 60% to 70% seen once. The clonotype comes from a man aged 30 to 39 in good health. Material: memory CD4+ T cells sorted from blood. Specified subset: CD45RA-negative fraction. The rearrangement links TRBV28 to TRBJ2-5; perhaps TRBD2 as D (5 bases). CDR3 sequence: CASSSSGETQYF. For the CDR3, the DNA is TGTGCCAGCAGTTCCAGCGGCGAGACCCAGTACTTC.